Each of the 29 T cell receptor beta chains below was sequenced from the same sample in a study of blood T cell repertoires in COVID-19. Assay: immunoSEQ multiplex PCR; the TCRdb copy retains only in-frame clones and omits some. The sample lists about 170,000 clones, 65% to 85% occurring once. Material: peripheral blood. These receptors originate from a man between 65 and 85 years old with active or convalescent COVID-19.

This chain joins TRBV7-9 and TRBJ1-2; possible D gene TRBD1, 5 bases. The CDR3 sequence is 13 residues long. Germline V gives CDR1 SEHNR, CDR2 FQNEAQ (reference sequence). V dropped 1 base and J dropped 13 bases, with 16 bases sitting between them. The CDR3 region has the DNA TGTGCCAGCAGCTTAGAACGGGCCGGGGGAGTCACCTTC. It yields the protein CASSLERAGGVTF.

The J gene is TRBJ1-2, the V gene TRBV14, with D hard to call. Germline CDR1 and CDR2: SGHDN and FVKESK. The V end was cut by 4 bases, the J end by 4 bases, with 13 bases between. The CDR3 loop spans 14 amino acids. The CDR3: CASSPGGYLYGYTF. The CDR3 DNA reads TGTGCCAGCAGCCCGGGAGGGTACCTCTATGGCTACACCTTC.

This rearrangement joins TRBV18 to TRBJ1-6; 8 bases match TRBD1. Per the germline V gene, CDR1 is KGHSH and CDR2 is LQKENI. The trim removed 4 bases at V and 8 bases at J, leaving 13 bases unmatched. CDR3 size: 17 residues. The chain's CDR3 is CASSRPATGVADSPLHF. The DNA for the CDR3 is TGTGCCAGCTCACGACCGGCGACAGGGGTGGCGGATTCACCCCTCCACTTT.

The rearrangement links TRBV30 to TRBJ1-5; 9 bases are shared with TRBD1. The trim removed 5 bases at V and 4 bases at J, leaving 0 bases unmatched. Germline CDR1 and CDR2: GTSNPN and SVGIG (reference sequence). This CDR3 has 12 residues. The CDR3 spells CAWDRGNQPQHF. CDR3 nucleotides: TGTGCCTGGGACAGGGGGAATCAGCCCCAGCATTTT.

The rearrangement links TRBV6-2 or TRBV6-3 to TRBJ1-2, with a weak D call TRBD1 (5 bases). Germline loops: CDR1 MNHEY, CDR2 SVGEGT. With 0 bases removed from V and 4 bases from J, the gap between germline ends came to 9 bases. The CDR3 extends over 14 amino acids. This chain's CDR3 is CASSYSTQVYGYTF. In nucleotides, the CDR3 is TGTGCCAGCAGTTACTCGACACAGGTCTATGGCTACACCTTC.

Only one count was recorded for this clone. The chain combines TRBV28 with TRBJ2-7; 7 positions match TRBD2. With V trimmed by 6 bases and J by 3 bases, 5 bases remained unmatched. CDR1 is MDHEN and CDR2 is SYDVKM in the germline V gene. This CDR3 is 13 amino acids long. This chain's CDR3 is CASRGTIDYEQYF. The CDR3 DNA sequence: TGTGCCAGCAGGGGGACTATCGACTACGAGCAGTACTTC. Drawing the rest from reference TRBV28 and TRBJ2-7, the complete variable domain is DVKVTQSSRYLVKRTGEKVFLECVQDMDHENMFWYRQDPGLGLRLIYFSYDVKMKEKGDIPEGYSVSREKKERFSLILESASTNQTSMYLCASRGTIDYEQYFGPGTRLTVT.

The chain couples TRBV9 to TRBJ1-2, with D unresolved. The CDR3 has 14 residues. Germline CDR1 and CDR2: SGDLS and YYNGEE. With 4 bases removed from V and 4 bases from J, the gap between germline ends came to 14 bases. Written as DNA, the CDR3 is TGTGCCAGCAGCCCGAGCGGGCAGAGCTATGGCTACACCTTC. Encoded protein: CASSPSGQSYGYTF.

This clone has ten or more counts. The chain combines TRBV30 with TRBJ2-7; 10 bases are a match to TRBD1. This CDR3 spans 13 amino acids. Germline CDR1 reads GTSNPN; CDR2 reads SVGIG (reference sequence). Trimming cost V 4 bases and J 6 bases; bases outside gene matches: 6. The CDR3 sequence: CAWTPGQGLEQYF. CDR3 nucleotides: TGTGCCTGGACTCCGGGACAGGGGCTCGAGCAGTACTTC.

This clone showed up just once. The gene calls are TRBV7-6 and TRBJ1-2; possibly TRBD1 for D (6 bases). Germline V gives CDR1 SGHVS, CDR2 FNYEAQ. V lost 3 bases and J lost 5, with 10 bases in between. The CDR3 totals 13 residues. CDR3 sequence reads: CASSLSGEYGYTF. DNA for the CDR3: TGTGCCAGCAGCTTGTCAGGGGAATATGGCTACACCTTC.

The chain is built from TRBV6-5 and TRBJ2-1; TRBD1 matches at 9 bases. Germline V gene lookup returns CDR1 MNHEY and CDR2 SVGAGI. The V segment lost 4 bases and the J segment 7 bases; nucleotides outside the gene matches: 2. CDR3 length: 13 residues. The DNA of the CDR3 is TGTGCCAGCAGTTCGGACAGGGGTAATGAGCAGTTCTTC. It yields the protein CASSSDRGNEQFF.

This clone came up a few times. The rearrangement links TRBV11-2 to TRBJ2-7; D might be TRBD1 (6 bases). This CDR3 has 17 amino acids. V lost 0 bases, J lost 1 base, and 16 bases lay in between. Germline CDR1 is SGHAT and CDR2 is FQNNGV. CDR3 DNA sequence: TGTGCCAGCAGCTTAGATTTTGCCAGGGGAACTTCCTACGAGCAGTACTTC. It encodes CASSLDFARGTSYEQYF.

This rearrangement joins TRBV29-1 to TRBJ2-7; TRBD2 matches at 11 bases. Per the germline V gene, CDR1 is SQVTM and CDR2 is ANQGSEA. The CDR3 loop spans 14 amino acids. V lost 7 bases, J lost 1 base, and 6 bases stayed unmatched. DNA for the CDR3: TGCAGCGCCGGATCTAGCGGGAGGTCCTACGAGCAGTACTTC. Translation gives CSAGSSGRSYEQYF.

This sequence joins TRBV6-1 and TRBJ1-2; D gene uncertain. This CDR3 has 15 residues. V was trimmed by 3 bases and J by 5 bases, leaving 16 bases between them. Germline V gene data show CDR1 as MNHNS and CDR2 as SASEGT. For the CDR3, the DNA is TGTGCCAGCAGTGACAGACTTGTCAGTACTTATGGCTACACCTTC. It encodes CASSDRLVSTYGYTF.

The chain employs TRBV9 and TRBJ1-1; D remains unclear. Germline V gene data show CDR1 as SGDLS and CDR2 as YYNGEE. CDR3 length: 14 residues. V was shortened by 0 bases and J by 2 bases, with 8 bases between the two germline ends. CDR3 in DNA: TGTGCCAGCAGCGTAGGCCAGTCAAACACTGAAGCTTTCTTT. Translation gives CASSVGQSNTEAFF.

The chain links TRBV7-6 to TRBJ1-1; D perhaps matches TRBD1 (5 bases). Looked up from germline, CDR1 is SGHVS and CDR2 is FNYEAQ. The CDR3 covers 15 residues. Trimming left V 1 base short and J 1 base short, with 10 bases between. The CDR3: CASSLGGTGNTEAFF. The DNA of the CDR3 is TGTGCCAGCAGCTTAGGGGGCACAGGGAACACTGAAGCTTTCTTT.

The chain recombines TRBV11-2 with TRBJ2-7, with 9 nucleotides matching TRBD2. This CDR3 has 16 amino acids. CDR1 is SGHAT and CDR2 is FQNNGV in the germline V gene. V was clipped by 1 base and J by 7 bases; unmatched bases: 11. Here the CDR3 reads CASSLGGLAGLREQYF. The CDR3 bases are TGTGCCAGCAGCTTAGGGGGGCTAGCGGGACTCCGGGAGCAGTACTTC.

The gene calls are TRBV5-1 and TRBJ2-7; 10 nucleotides align to TRBD1. The CDR3 is made up of 16 amino acids. Germline V gene lookup returns CDR1 SGHRS and CDR2 YFSETQ. Trimming removed 4 bases from V and 2 bases from J; junction bases left unmatched: 9. CDR3 DNA sequence: TGCGCCAGCAGCCTGGAGAGGGGACAGGGGACCTACGAGCAGTACTTC. Its translation: CASSLERGQGTYEQYF.

The rearrangement joins TRBV7-2 to TRBJ1-5, with 10 bases lining up with TRBD1. V was pared by 3 bases and J by 8 bases, with 4 bases of the junction left unmatched. This CDR3 comprises 14 residues. Germline V gene lookup returns CDR1 SGHTA and CDR2 FQGNSA. The CDR3 here is CASSFSGTGEPQHF. CDR3 nucleotides: TGTGCCAGCAGCTTCTCCGGGACAGGGGAGCCCCAGCATTTT.

The genes are TRBV18 and TRBJ1-1; 7 bases fit TRBD1. Germline V gene lookup returns CDR1 KGHSH and CDR2 LQKENI. After removal of 3 bases from V and 2 bases from J, the junction contained 9 bases not matched to a gene. The CDR3 length is 16 residues. In DNA, the CDR3 is TGTGCCAGCTCACCCATGGGACAGCTTTACAACACTGAAGCTTTCTTT. The encoded protein is CASSPMGQLYNTEAFF.

This chain joins TRBV6-5 and TRBJ2-1, with 8 bases lining up with TRBD2. The CDR3 is 16 amino acids. The germline V gene has CDR1 MNHEY and CDR2 SVGAGI. The J segment lost 7 bases and the V segment lost 4 bases, leaving 12 bases of the junction unmatched. The CDR3 DNA is TGTGCCAGCAGTTCCATGCCGGGACTAGGAGGGAATGAGCAGTTCTTC. Amino acid sequence: CASSSMPGLGGNEQFF.

The chain couples TRBV19 to TRBJ1-1; a possible D gene is TRBD1 (6 bases). Germline CDR1 and CDR2: LNHDA and SQIVND (reference sequence). V was cut by 7 bases and J by 5 bases, with 26 bases left in between. The CDR3 is made up of 17 amino acids. The CDR3 DNA is TGTGCCAGTACTACCACGGGGGGGCGAGTCACGGGAACTGAAGCTTTCTTT. This encodes CASTTTGGRVTGTEAFF.

V usage is TRBV19 and J usage is TRBJ1-1; 12 positions match TRBD1. Per germline, CDR1 LNHDA and CDR2 SQIVND (reference sequence). The V gene end was trimmed by 5 bases and the J gene end by 4 bases; junction bases not matched to a gene: 11. The CDR3 spans 17 residues. The CDR3 sequence is CASSLHGQGQGATEAFF. DNA for the CDR3: TGTGCCAGTAGTCTCCACGGACAGGGACAGGGGGCCACTGAAGCTTTCTTT.

The chain carries TRBV5-5 and TRBJ1-1, with a tentative D call TRBD1 (6 bases). Germline CDR1 reads SGHKS; CDR2 reads YYEKEE (reference sequence). The V gene lost 4 bases and the J gene lost 5 bases, with 12 bases spanning the gap. The CDR3 is 13 residues long. The chain's CDR3 is CASSEDSYTEAFF. The DNA for the CDR3 is TGTGCCAGCAGCGAGGACAGTTATACTGAAGCTTTCTTT.

V and J are TRBV27 and TRBJ2-5; TRBD2 might be the D (5 bases). The V and J ends lost 0 bases and 1 base respectively, with 12 bases between them. Germline assignment: CDR1 MNHEY and CDR2 SMNVEV (reference sequence). The CDR3 contains 16 residues. CDR3: CASSLSRRRTQETQYF. The CDR3 DNA sequence: TGTGCCAGCAGTTTATCGAGGCGGAGGACCCAAGAGACCCAGTACTTC.

The genes are TRBV4-3 and TRBJ1-1; TRBD1 might be the D (5 bases). Trimming removed 4 bases at V and 3 bases at J, with 15 bases between. Per germline, CDR1 LGHNA and CDR2 YSLEER. The CDR3 has 15 residues. CDR3 bases: TGCGCCAGCAGCCTGGGGAGGGGTCCGGACACTGAAGCTTTCTTT. It translates to CASSLGRGPDTEAFF.

The chain recombines TRBV4-1 with TRBJ2-1; TRBD1 agrees at 10 bases. The V segment lost 0 bases and the J segment 9 bases; nucleotides outside the gene matches: 8. The CDR3 extends over 16 amino acids. Germline lookup yields CDR1 MGHRA and CDR2 YSYEKL. CDR3: CASSQDLDRGFGEQFF. The DNA for the CDR3 is TGCGCCAGCAGCCAAGATTTGGACAGGGGGTTCGGTGAGCAGTTCTTC.

In this sample, this clone turned up once. The chain recombines TRBV6-5 with TRBJ1-1, with unresolved D. The V end lost 2 bases, the J end lost 11 bases, and 24 bases lay between the germline ends. Germline V gives CDR1 MNHEY, CDR2 SVGAGI. CDR3 length: 16 residues. CDR3 amino acids: CASSYPRTRTRTRAFF. The CDR3 DNA is TGTGCCAGCAGTTACCCGAGGACCCGAACTAGAACCAGGGCTTTCTTT.

The rearrangement joins TRBV18 to TRBJ1-1; 9 bases match TRBD1. With V trimmed by 6 bases and J by 2 bases, 10 bases remained unmatched. Germline V gene data show CDR1 as KGHSH and CDR2 as LQKENI. The CDR3 runs 16 residues. The DNA for the CDR3 is TGTGCCAGCTCTCAACAGGGGGCCTCTTTAAACACTGAAGCTTTCTTT. Its translation is CASSQQGASLNTEAFF.

To note about this clone: The sample carries other DNA sequences with the same CDR3. This chain joins TRBV30 and TRBJ1-2; 9 nucleotides line up with TRBD1. CDR3 length equals 13 residues. Germline V gives CDR1 GTSNPN, CDR2 SVGIG (reference sequence). The V gene end was trimmed by 0 bases and the J gene end by 8 bases; junction bases not matched to a gene: 4. The CDR3 DNA is TGTGCCTGGAGTGTACAGGGGGCAGGCGGCTACACCTTC. Its protein product is CAWSVQGAGGYTF.